What follows is one T cell receptor (beta chain) and its context. Its antigen is currently unknown. Synthetic TCR analog templates were spiked into all PCRs individually. Repertoires were generated with immunoSEQ multiplex PCR, while TCRdb's copy carries only in-frame clones and drops some. The table lists around 30,000 clones, roughly 84% of them singletons, with under 3% in the top ten. The data were taken from a study of PD-L1 blockade in urothelial cancer. Across the whole study: Blood analysis occurred 3 weeks (second dose) and 6 weeks after treatment start. Each blood sample yielded a median of roughly 140,000 T cells. Notes on the study in general: Prediction of better survival came from below-median pretreatment blood TCR clonality.

J gave up 3 bases and V 7 bases, and 4 bases lay outside the gene matches. The CDR3 is 15 amino acids. In germline, CDR1 is SNHLY, CDR2 FYNNEI. Time point given: peripheral blood 6 weeks after treatment start. The rearrangement joins TRBV2 to TRBJ2-1; 12 nucleotides align to TRBD2. The material sequenced was PBMCs, taken around atezolizumab (anti-PD-L1) treatment. The clonotype comes from a man aged 65-85 years with urothelial cancer. Here the CDR3 DNA reads TGTGCCAGCACTGGGACTAGCGGGTACTACAATGAGCAGTTCTTC. Translation gives CASTGTSGYYNEQFF.